This T cell receptor (beta chain) was sequenced in a study of cytomegalovirus exposure and HLA in healthy donors. The study's findings and limits: Cytomegalovirus-associated TCR beta chains were listed, numbering more than 150.

Amplification used 60 Vbeta primers and 13 Jbeta primers. The repertoire was sequenced with immunoSEQ multiplex PCR; TCRdb's copy has only in-frame clones and lacks some. The sample gives about 150,000 clones, roughly 80% of which show up once; 2.4% is in the top ten. Regarding this clone: Antigen specificity is unknown.

Germline trimming cut 5 bases from V and 7 bases from J; bases unmatched to any gene: 2. Germline CDR1 is SGHTA and CDR2 is FQGTGA. This CDR3 is 12 amino acids long. Sequencing input: PBMCs. The origin of this receptor is a male donor in good health and CMV-seronegative. This chain connects TRBV7-3 to TRBJ2-1, with 7 bases aligning to TRBD1. The CDR3 sequence: CASSLRGNEQFF. The CDR3, as DNA: TGTGCCAGCAGCCTCAGGGGGAATGAGCAGTTCTTC.